This T cell receptor beta chain was identified in a study of identical twins. Whole-study findings and limits: Within twin pairs, the out-of-frame alpha sequences they shared showed excess low generation probability. In monozygotic twins, models underestimated the sharing of out-of-frame TCR alpha.

For this clonotype: The antigen remains unidentified.

The V gene's germline CDR1 is MNHEY and CDR2 SMNVEV (reference sequence). The germline V and J ends were trimmed by 0 bases and 4 bases, with 13 bases remaining between them. CDR3 size: 16 residues. The authors used template switching to add a universal primer site and gave cDNA unique molecular identifiers. One entry per CDR3 protein, called by TCRdb with MiXCR from the 5' RACE reads. The sample has hundreds of thousands of distinct CDR3 sequences; over 9% are singletons. This sample also appeared in a second study, on yellow fever vaccine responses in identical twins. This second study says: Twins reportedly mounted vaccine T cell responses that seemed partly convergent, partly personalized.

The chain uses TRBV27 and TRBJ2-1; possible D gene TRBD2, 6 bases. This clonotype originated in a woman aged 18 to 35 in good health. The material sequenced was CD8+ T cells sorted from blood. The CDR3 loop is CASSLSPGGVYNEQFF. The CDR3 region has the DNA TGTGCCAGCAGTTTATCCCCGGGCGGGGTTTACAATGAGCAGTTCTTC.